Presented here are 11 T cell receptor beta chains from one specimen sequenced in a study of cytomegalovirus exposure and HLA in healthy donors. Clones were sequenced by immunoSEQ multiplex PCR, and TCRdb holds only the in-frame ones, with some missing. The repertoire has roughly 60,000 clones, over 90% of them found once; the top ten carry roughly 2.4%. Input material: PBMCs. The receptors stem from a man aged 18 to 30 in good health and CMV-seronegative.

The chain has TRBV7-2 and TRBJ1-2; 8 nucleotides match TRBD1. This CDR3 spans 17 amino acids. Trimming removed 5 bases from V and 7 bases from J; junction bases left unmatched: 18. In germline, CDR1 is SGHTA, CDR2 FQGNSA. CDR3 region: CASSPTTGQGTWGGYTF. CDR3 sequence (DNA): TGTGCCAGCAGCCCAACGACTGGACAGGGCACCTGGGGTGGCTACACCTTC.

The chain carries TRBV28 and TRBJ1-1; 9 bases agree with TRBD1. This CDR3 is 15 amino acids long. Germline V lookup: CDR1 MDHEN, CDR2 SYDVKM. With 8 bases clipped from V and 1 base from J, the junction kept 8 bases outside the gene matches. This CDR3 reads CASGKWGQGNTEAFF. CDR3 bases: TGTGCCAGCGGCAAGTGGGGACAGGGGAACACTGAAGCTTTCTTT.

The chain carries TRBV18 and TRBJ1-5; D not certain. The CDR3 sequence is 13 residues long. Trimming cost V 2 bases and J 9 bases, with 11 bases left between them. From germline, CDR1 is KGHSH and CDR2 LQKENI. The CDR3 DNA reads as TGTGCCAGCTCACCAGGCAGGCAATGGCCCCAGCATTTT. It codes for CASSPGRQWPQHF.

V is TRBV6-1 and J is TRBJ1-2; the D is unclear. The CDR3 covers 17 residues. Trimming stripped 7 bases from V and 5 bases from J, with 26 bases between. The germline V gene has CDR1 MNHNS and CDR2 SASEGT. Here the CDR3 reads CASNERARLSIGYGYTF. The CDR3 DNA follows: TGTGCCAGCAATGAGAGGGCGAGACTTAGCATAGGGTATGGCTACACCTTC.

The chain recombines TRBV6-1 with TRBJ1-1, with D possibly TRBD1 on 6 matching bases. V was shortened by 5 bases and J by 0 bases, with 10 bases between the two germline ends. The CDR3 contains 14 residues. Germline V gives CDR1 MNHNS, CDR2 SASEGT. The CDR3 here is CASSPGHMNTEAFF. CDR3 sequence (DNA): TGTGCCAGCAGTCCGGGACACATGAACACTGAAGCTTTCTTT.

The chain recombines TRBV10-3 with TRBJ1-2; 9 bases are shared with TRBD1. V lost 8 bases, J lost 3 bases, and 4 bases stayed unmatched. Germline V lookup: CDR1 ENHRY, CDR2 SYGVKD. CDR3 size: 13 residues. CDR3 DNA sequence: TGTGCCATCTTGGGACAGGGAGACTATGGCTACACCTTC. Translated, it gives CAILGQGDYGYTF.

The rearrangement uses TRBV5-6 and TRBJ1-2; 7 bases are a match to TRBD1. The germline V gene has CDR1 SGHDT and CDR2 YYEEEE. This CDR3 is built from 14 residues. The ends lost 3 bases at V and 3 bases at J; junction bases unmatched: 5. CDR3 DNA: TGTGCCAGCAGCTACTCCGGGACAGACTATGGCTACACCTTC. Its protein product is CASSYSGTDYGYTF.

The chain uses TRBV7-2 and TRBJ2-1; 8 nucleotides match TRBD2. This CDR3 has 15 residues. V lost 4 bases, J lost 1 base, and 3 bases stayed unmatched. Germline V gene lookup returns CDR1 SGHTA and CDR2 FQGNSA. The CDR3 loop is CASSSIAGSYNEQFF. CDR3 nucleotides: TGTGCCAGCAGCTCCATAGCGGGATCCTACAATGAGCAGTTCTTC.

The V and J genes are TRBV2 and TRBJ2-2; no firm D call. Trimming removed 1 base from V and 6 bases from J, with 12 bases in between. Germline CDR1 and CDR2: SNHLY and FYNNEI. CDR3 length equals 15 residues. CDR3 nucleotides: TGTGCCAGCAGTGAAGTGGCCAGAGGATCCGGGGAGCTGTTTTTT. Translation gives CASSEVARGSGELFF. Combining the CDR3 with reference TRBV2 and TRBJ2-2 gives the whole variable domain EPEVTQTPSHQVTQMGQEVILRCVPISNHLYFYWYRQILGQKVEFLVSFYNNEISEKSEIFDDQFSVERPDGSNFTLKIRSTKLEDSAMYFCASSEVARGSGELFFGEGSRLTVL.

The chain links TRBV7-8 to TRBJ2-3, with TRBD2 identical over 7 bases. Germline V gene data show CDR1 as SGHVS and CDR2 as FQNEAQ. The CDR3 runs 16 residues. Losses at the gene ends were 5 bases for V and 1 base for J; bases not matched to a gene: 9. In DNA, the CDR3 is TGTGCCAGCAGCCCCCCCGTAGCGGGCCGCACAGATACGCAGTATTTT. Its protein product is CASSPPVAGRTDTQYF.

The rearrangement joins TRBV19 to TRBJ1-5; 7 nucleotides match TRBD1. Germline CDR1 reads LNHDA; CDR2 reads SQIVND (reference sequence). Trimming at V came to 3 bases and at J to 3 bases, leaving 5 bases not matched to a gene. The CDR3 extends over 15 amino acids. The CDR3: CASSITGVINQPQHF. The CDR3 nucleotides are TGTGCCAGTAGTATTACAGGGGTCATCAATCAGCCCCAGCATTTT.